This T cell receptor beta chain was identified in a study of blood T cell repertoires in COVID-19. As processed by the authors: From reference gene primer amplification, estimates of nucleated cell counts were derived. Only in-frame clones appear in the TCRdb table, and some are missing; sequencing was by immunoSEQ multiplex PCR. Clonal size and the V and J genes are those of that table, whereas D and trimming came from the DNA. The repertoire includes 25,000 to 35,000 clones, under 90% of them detected once, and roughly 42% sits in the top ten. The ends were cut back, 0 bases at V and 5 bases at J, with 10 bases in the middle. The CDR3 is 14 residues long. The germline V gene encodes CDR1 LGHNA and CDR2 YSLEER.

The TCR was taken from a woman at least 80 years old with acute or convalescent COVID-19. The material sequenced was peripheral blood. This chain connects TRBV4-3 to TRBJ1-2, with a weak D call TRBD1 (5 bases). DNA for the CDR3: TGCGCCAGCAGCCAAGATACGGAGGGGTATGGCTACACCTTC. Translated, it gives CASSQDTEGYGYTF.